This is a list of T cell receptor beta chains from one sample in a study of blood T cell repertoires in COVID-19. This table comes from immunoSEQ multiplex PCR, and its TCRdb copy is limited to in-frame clones, with some not included. Of roughly 200,000 clones listed, 88% were seen once; the top ten hold 1.5% to 2%. Sequencing input: peripheral blood. The source of these receptors is a man between 65 and 80 years old with acute or convalescent COVID-19. Both conserved end residues are part of each CDR3. Fields, in order: clone size, D gene, V gene, J gene, CDR3 protein, CDR3 DNA. D genes are given only for firm matches. Rows give clone size only sometimes, using once, few, many, or a class for an expanded clone.

-	TRBD1	TRBV11-3	TRBJ1-5	CASSLALNLRGLSNQPQHF	TGTGCCAGCAGCTTAGCCCTTAATTTGAGGGGGCTTAGCAATCAGCCCCAGCATTTT
-	TRBD2	TRBV18	TRBJ2-3	CASSPLAGGSTDTQYF	TGTGCCAGCTCACCCTTAGCGGGAGGCAGCACAGATACGCAGTATTTT
-	-	TRBV14	TRBJ2-2	CASSLRRGGTGELFF	TGTGCCAGCAGCCTGCGGAGGGGGGGCACCGGGGAGCTGTTTTTT
-	TRBD1	TRBV5-1	TRBJ2-1	CASKKGQSNYNEQFF	TGCGCCAGCAAGAAGGGACAGTCAAACTACAATGAGCAGTTCTTC
-	TRBD1	TRBV2	TRBJ2-1	CASRMDRGPYNEQFF	TGTGCCAGCAGGATGGACAGGGGGCCGTACAATGAGCAGTTCTTC
once	TRBD1	TRBV25-1	TRBJ1-4	CASSEWRGQEKLFF	TGTGCCAGCAGTGAATGGAGGGGGCAGGAAAAACTGTTTTTT
-	-	TRBV19	TRBJ2-2	CASSSTATNTGELFF	TGTGCCAGTAGCTCGACAGCCACGAACACCGGGGAGCTGTTTTTT
once	-	TRBV7-2	TRBJ2-1	CASSYTRDYNEQFF	TGTGCCAGCAGCTATACGAGGGACTACAATGAGCAGTTCTTC
-	-	TRBV7-6	TRBJ2-6	CASSPRGASSGANVLTF	TGTGCCAGCAGCCCCAGGGGCGCCTCCTCTGGGGCCAACGTCCTGACTTTC
-	-	TRBV7-2	TRBJ1-2	CASSLSRTNYGYTF	TGTGCCAGCAGCTTGTCCAGAACTAACTATGGCTACACCTTC
-	-	TRBV21-1	TRBJ2-7	CASRRDRDVSYEQYF	TGTGCCAGCAGAAGAGACAGGGATGTGTCCTACGAGCAGTACTTC
-	-	TRBV18	TRBJ2-7	CASSPGQTTHEQYF	TGTGCCAGCTCACCCGGCCAGACGACACACGAGCAGTACTTC
-	-	TRBV7-9	TRBJ2-7	CASSLSISYEQYF	TGTGCCAGCAGCTTGAGTATATCCTACGAGCAGTACTTC
-	TRBD1	TRBV3-1/TRBV3-2	TRBJ2-7	CASSQATGSYEQYF	TGTGCCAGCAGCCAAGCGACAGGGTCCTACGAGCAGTACTTC
-	TRBD1	TRBV18	TRBJ1-1	CASSPTGVTEAFF	TGTGCCAGCTCACCGACAGGGGTTACTGAAGCTTTCTTT
-	-	TRBV18	TRBJ1-1	CASSLPMNTEAFF	TGTGCCAGCTCACTTCCCATGAACACTGAAGCTTTCTTT
-	-	TRBV5-4	TRBJ2-7	CASSPRGIHEQYF	TGTGCCAGCAGCCCACGGGGGATTCACGAGCAGTACTTC
-	TRBD1	TRBV14	TRBJ1-2	CASSQRQGASSGYTF	TGTGCCAGCAGCCAAAGACAGGGTGCCTCATCTGGCTACACCTTC
-	-	TRBV15	TRBJ2-3	CATSRGPAGTDTQYF	TGTGCCACCAGCAGAGGGCCCGCGGGGACAGATACGCAGTATTTT
-	TRBD1	TRBV5-1	TRBJ2-5	CASSSGAGGFTETQYF	TGCGCCAGCAGCTCGGGGGCAGGGGGCTTCACGGAGACCCAGTACTTC
-	-	TRBV7-8	TRBJ1-5	CALVTGSNNQPQHF	TGTGCTCTCGTTACAGGGTCGAACAATCAGCCCCAGCATTTT
-	-	TRBV28	TRBJ1-1	CASTREILNTEAFF	TGTGCCAGCACGAGGGAAATCTTGAACACTGAAGCTTTCTTT
-	-	TRBV7-9	TRBJ1-3	CASSLPYSSGNTIYF	TGTGCCAGCAGCTTACCCTATTCCTCTGGAAACACCATATATTTT
once	-	TRBV28	TRBJ2-2	CASSLRWGGAGELFF	TGTGCCAGCAGTTTAAGGTGGGGCGGCGCCGGGGAGCTGTTTTTT
-	-	TRBV19	TRBJ2-1	CASSWTVYNEQFF	TGTGCCAGTAGTTGGACAGTTTACAATGAGCAGTTCTTC
-	TRBD2	TRBV4-2	TRBJ2-7	CASSQEPGLAAYEQYF	TGTGCCAGCAGCCAAGAACCGGGACTAGCGGCCTACGAGCAGTACTTC
medium-sized	TRBD1	TRBV24-1	TRBJ1-2	CATSDPGGNSGYTF	TGTGCCACCAGTGACCCAGGGGGCAATAGTGGCTACACCTTC
-	-	TRBV4-3	TRBJ2-1	CASSPRTGNEQFF	TGCGCCAGCAGCCCCAGGACTGGGAATGAGCAGTTCTTC
-	TRBD2	TRBV5-1	TRBJ2-3	CASNRISGSPRGADTQYF	TGCGCCAGCAACCGAATTAGCGGGAGCCCCCGAGGGGCAGATACGCAGTATTTT
few	-	TRBV9	TRBJ2-1	CASSLGTKAYNEQFF	TGTGCCAGCAGCCTAGGGACAAAAGCCTACAATGAGCAGTTCTTC
-	-	TRBV6-5	TRBJ1-2	CASREVVGLGYTF	TGTGCCAGCAGAGAGGTGGTGGGGCTTGGCTACACCTTC
-	-	TRBV7-8	TRBJ1-2	CASSPDRNYGYTF	TGTGCCAGCAGTCCTGACAGGAACTATGGCTACACCTTC
-	TRBD1	TRBV2	TRBJ2-7	CASRMTGSSYEQYF	TGTGCCAGCAGGATGACAGGGAGCTCCTACGAGCAGTACTTC
-	-	TRBV7-9	TRBJ2-1	CAGTRGNEQFF	TGTGCCGGCACCCGGGGAAATGAGCAGTTCTTC
-	-	TRBV21-1	TRBJ2-7	CASSKDLARTLYEQYF	TGTGCCAGCAGCAAAGACCTAGCGCGGACCCTCTACGAGCAGTACTTC
few	TRBD1	TRBV5-1	TRBJ2-7	CASSRTGGSSYEQYF	TGCGCCAGCAGCAGGACAGGGGGTAGCTCCTACGAGCAGTACTTC
once	TRBD1	TRBV27	TRBJ1-2	CASSFEPDRVGYTF	TGTGCCAGCAGTTTTGAACCGGACAGGGTAGGCTACACCTTC
-	TRBD2	TRBV9	TRBJ2-3	CASSVTVSGIKKFADTQYF	TGTGCCAGCAGCGTTACGGTTAGCGGGATAAAGAAGTTCGCAGATACGCAGTATTTT
few	-	TRBV5-1	TRBJ2-1	CASSLTGNSYNEQFF	TGCGCCAGCAGCTTGACCGGTAACTCCTACAATGAGCAGTTCTTC
-	-	TRBV4-2	TRBJ1-6	CASSQGYRDNSPLHF	TGTGCCAGCAGCCAGGGCTACAGGGATAATTCACCCCTCCACTTT
-	TRBD2	TRBV11-3	TRBJ2-1	CASSMGLAGSRMNEQFF	TGTGCCAGCAGCATGGGACTAGCGGGATCTCGTATGAATGAGCAGTTCTTC